This T cell receptor beta chain was sequenced during a study of T-cell memory formation after mild COVID-19. Trimming pared 1 base from V and 4 bases from J, leaving 15 bases between. CDR3 length: 17 residues. Germline-derived CDR1 and CDR2 are SGHRS and YFSETQ. TCR alpha and TCR beta cDNA libraries carrying sample barcodes and UMIs were produced by 5'RACE using constant-segment primers. TCRdb independently ran MiXCR on the 5' RACE reads; one entry per CDR3 protein. Of about 130,000 distinct CDR3 sequences listed, about a sixth are singletons. The gene calls are TRBV5-1 and TRBJ2-6; tentatively, D is TRBD2 (5 bases). This sequence originates from a man aged 18 to 29 who had mild COVID-19 (a few samples of this study predate the infection). Cell type and time point are not known. The sequenced sample was PBMCs or a T cell subset sorted from them (not recorded which). The CDR3 region is CASSLQRPFRGANVLTF. As DNA, the CDR3 is TGCGCCAGCAGCTTGCAGCGGCCCTTCAGGGGGGCCAACGTCCTGACTTTC.